This T cell receptor beta chain was recorded in a study of blood T cells in healthy people across ages. Study outcomes and limitations: With unsorted PBMCs, a conclusive comparison of naive versus antigen-experienced cells was not possible. Measured against age, TCR beta diversity per million T cells decreased in a roughly linear manner. CMV infection status of these donors was not known.

This clonotype was found once. The target antigen is unknown. From germline, CDR1 is MDHEN and CDR2 SYDVKM. With 2 bases removed from V and 11 bases from J, the gap between germline ends came to 15 bases. There are 13 residues in the CDR3. Alongside a J-beta primer mix, a sample-barcoded 5' primer served in a second PCR lasting 7 to 11 cycles. MiXCR, run by TCRdb on the 5' RACE reads, gives a single entry per CDR3 protein. Among hundreds of thousands of distinct CDR3 sequences listed, 58% were seen once. The TCR comes from a man aged 60 to 75 in good health. Source material: blood. The chain couples TRBV28 to TRBJ2-5; D not resolved. CDR3 nucleotide sequence: TGTGCCAGCAGTTTAGCCCAGTACAATGAGCAGTACTTC. It specifies CASSLAQYNEQYF.